The T cell receptor (beta chain) under discussion was sequenced for a study of T cell responses to AZD1222 COVID-19 vaccine. V trimming: 7 bases; J trimming: 0 bases; junction bases outside the gene matches: 10. The CDR3 contains 16 residues. Germline V gene sequence: CDR1 LNHDA, CDR2 SQIVND (reference sequence). Using immunoSEQ multiplex PCR, the repertoire was profiled, and TCRdb retains in-frame clones only, with some absent. The profile shows 150,000 to 200,000 clones, 90% of them singletons. The sequencing used peripheral blood, collected on day 0 of AZD1222 vaccination. This receptor was obtained from an adult in good health. This rearrangement joins TRBV19 to TRBJ1-1; 8 nucleotides match TRBD1. CDR3 loop: CASKPTSTGVNTEAFF. The DNA for the CDR3 is TGTGCCAGTAAACCTACATCGACAGGGGTGAACACTGAAGCTTTCTTT.